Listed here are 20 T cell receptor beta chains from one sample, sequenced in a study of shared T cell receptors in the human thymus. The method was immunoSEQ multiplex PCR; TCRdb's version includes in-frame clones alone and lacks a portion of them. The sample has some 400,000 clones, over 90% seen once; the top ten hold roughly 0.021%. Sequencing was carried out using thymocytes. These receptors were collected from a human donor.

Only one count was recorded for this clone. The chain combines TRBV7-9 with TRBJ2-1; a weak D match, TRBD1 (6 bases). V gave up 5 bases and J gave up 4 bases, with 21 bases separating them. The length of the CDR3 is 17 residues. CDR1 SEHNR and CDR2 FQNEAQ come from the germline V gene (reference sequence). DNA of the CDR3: TGTGCCAGCAGCCAAGAACTCCGGGACACCTCGTACAATGAGCAGTTCTTC. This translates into CASSQELRDTSYNEQFF.

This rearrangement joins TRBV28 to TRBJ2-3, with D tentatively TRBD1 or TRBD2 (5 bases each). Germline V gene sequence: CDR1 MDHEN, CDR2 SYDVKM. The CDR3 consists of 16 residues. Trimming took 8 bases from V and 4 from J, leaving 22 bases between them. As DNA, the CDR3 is TGTGCCAGCCTACCGCGAGGGGACCTCAGGCCAGATACGCAGTATTTT. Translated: CASLPRGDLRPDTQYF.

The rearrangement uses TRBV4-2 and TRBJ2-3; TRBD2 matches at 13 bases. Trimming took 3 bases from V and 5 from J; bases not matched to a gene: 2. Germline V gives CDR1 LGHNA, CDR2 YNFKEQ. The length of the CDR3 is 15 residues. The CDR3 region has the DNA TGTGCCAGCAGCCACGGACTAGCGGGAGTAGATACGCAGTATTTT. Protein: CASSHGLAGVDTQYF.

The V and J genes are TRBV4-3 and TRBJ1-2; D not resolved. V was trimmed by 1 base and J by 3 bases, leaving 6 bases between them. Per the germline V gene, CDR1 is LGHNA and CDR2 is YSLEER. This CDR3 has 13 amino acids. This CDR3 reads CASSQGSDYGYTF. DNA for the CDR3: TGCGCCAGCAGCCAAGGCAGTGACTATGGCTACACCTTC.

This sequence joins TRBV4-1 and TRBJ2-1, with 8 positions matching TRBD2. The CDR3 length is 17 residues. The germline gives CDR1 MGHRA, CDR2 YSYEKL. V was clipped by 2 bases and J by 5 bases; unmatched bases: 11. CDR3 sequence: CASSQSTAGVGHNEQFF. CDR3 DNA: TGCGCCAGCAGCCAATCTACAGCGGGAGTCGGACACAATGAGCAGTTCTTC.

The CDR3 spells CASSVVGDSYNEQFF. CDR3 DNA sequence: TGTGCCAGCAGCGTAGTCGGAGACTCATACAATGAGCAGTTCTTC. V usage is TRBV9 and J usage is TRBJ2-1; D not certain. V was cut by 0 bases and J by 4 bases, with 11 bases left in between. Germline V gene sequence: CDR1 SGDLS, CDR2 YYNGEE. This CDR3 has 15 amino acids. The full variable domain, in which reference TRBV9 and TRBJ2-1 provide the parts outside the CDR3, is DSGVTQTPKHLITATGQRVTLRCSPRSGDLSVYWYQQSLDQGLQFLIQYYNGEERAKGNILERFSAQQFPDLHSELNLSSLELGDSALYFCASSVVGDSYNEQFFGPGTRLTVL.

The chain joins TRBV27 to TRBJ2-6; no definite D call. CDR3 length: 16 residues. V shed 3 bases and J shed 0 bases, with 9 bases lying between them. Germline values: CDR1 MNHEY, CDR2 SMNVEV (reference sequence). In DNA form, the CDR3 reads TGTGCCAGCAGTTTCGGCCGGCTCTCTGGGGCCAACGTCCTGACTTTC. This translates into CASSFGRLSGANVLTF.

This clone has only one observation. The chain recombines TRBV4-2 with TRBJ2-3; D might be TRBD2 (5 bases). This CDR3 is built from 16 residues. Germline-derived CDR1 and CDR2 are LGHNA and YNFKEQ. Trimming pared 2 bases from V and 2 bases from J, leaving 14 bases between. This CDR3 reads CASSQPSQRFTDTQYF. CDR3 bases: TGTGCCAGCAGCCAACCTTCTCAGCGGTTCACAGATACGCAGTATTTT.

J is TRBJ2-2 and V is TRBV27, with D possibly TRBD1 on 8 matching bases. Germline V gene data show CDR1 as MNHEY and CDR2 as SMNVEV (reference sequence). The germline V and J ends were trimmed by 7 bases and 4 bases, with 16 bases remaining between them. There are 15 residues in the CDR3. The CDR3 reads CASTRTGRGTGELFF. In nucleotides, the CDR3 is TGTGCCAGCACCAGGACAGGGAGGGGCACCGGGGAGCTGTTTTTT.

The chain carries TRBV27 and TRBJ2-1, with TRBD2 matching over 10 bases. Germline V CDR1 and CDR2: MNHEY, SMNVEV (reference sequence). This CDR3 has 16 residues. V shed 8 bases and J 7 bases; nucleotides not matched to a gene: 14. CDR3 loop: CASQPGRLAGDNEQFF. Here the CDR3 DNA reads TGTGCCAGCCAGCCCGGCCGGCTAGCGGGAGATAATGAGCAGTTCTTC.

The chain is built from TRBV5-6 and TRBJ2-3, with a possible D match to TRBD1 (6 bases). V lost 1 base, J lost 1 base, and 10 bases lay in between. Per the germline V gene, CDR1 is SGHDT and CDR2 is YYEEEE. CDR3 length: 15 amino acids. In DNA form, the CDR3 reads TGTGCCAGCAGCTTGTGGCAGGGGTGCACAGATACGCAGTATTTT. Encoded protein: CASSLWQGCTDTQYF.

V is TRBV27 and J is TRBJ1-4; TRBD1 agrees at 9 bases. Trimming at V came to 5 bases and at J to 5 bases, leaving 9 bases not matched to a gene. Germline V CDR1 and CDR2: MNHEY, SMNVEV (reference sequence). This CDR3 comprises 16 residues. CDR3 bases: TGTGCCAGCAGTCCGGACAGGGGTTCGGGGAATGAAAAACTGTTTTTT. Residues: CASSPDRGSGNEKLFF.

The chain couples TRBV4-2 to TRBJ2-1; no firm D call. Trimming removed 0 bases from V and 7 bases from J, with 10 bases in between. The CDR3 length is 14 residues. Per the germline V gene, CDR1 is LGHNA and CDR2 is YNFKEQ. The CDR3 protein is CASSQDRPWNEQFF. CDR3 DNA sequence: TGTGCCAGCAGCCAAGACCGACCATGGAATGAGCAGTTCTTC.

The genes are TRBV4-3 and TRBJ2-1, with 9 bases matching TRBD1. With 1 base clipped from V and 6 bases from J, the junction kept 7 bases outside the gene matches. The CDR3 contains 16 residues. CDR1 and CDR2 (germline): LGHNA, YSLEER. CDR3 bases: TGCGCCAGCAGCCAAGCCCGGGACAGGGCCCCCAATGAGCAGTTCTTC. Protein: CASSQARDRAPNEQFF.

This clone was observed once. CDR3 coding DNA: TGTGCCAGCAGAAACGGCCGGGGAGTATACGAGCAGTACTTC. Its translation is CASRNGRGVYEQYF. This rearrangement joins TRBV28 to TRBJ2-7; D perhaps matches TRBD2 (5 bases). The CDR3 runs to 14 residues. From germline, CDR1 is MDHEN and CDR2 SYDVKM. Trimming left V 6 bases short and J 4 bases short, with 16 bases between.

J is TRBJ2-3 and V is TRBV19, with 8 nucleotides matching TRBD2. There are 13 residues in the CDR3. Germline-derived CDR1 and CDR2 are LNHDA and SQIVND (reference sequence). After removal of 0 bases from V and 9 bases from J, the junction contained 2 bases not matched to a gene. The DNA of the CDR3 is TGTGCCAGTAGTATAGATCCTAGCGGGACGCAGTATTTT. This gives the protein CASSIDPSGTQYF.

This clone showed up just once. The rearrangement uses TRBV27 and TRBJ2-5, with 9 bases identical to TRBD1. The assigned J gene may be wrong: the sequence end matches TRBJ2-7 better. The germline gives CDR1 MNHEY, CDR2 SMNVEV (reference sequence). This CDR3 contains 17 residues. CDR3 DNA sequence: TGTGCCAGCAGTTTATGGCCCCATAGGACAGGGGCCTACGAGCAGTACTTC. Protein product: CASSLWPHRTGAYEQYF.

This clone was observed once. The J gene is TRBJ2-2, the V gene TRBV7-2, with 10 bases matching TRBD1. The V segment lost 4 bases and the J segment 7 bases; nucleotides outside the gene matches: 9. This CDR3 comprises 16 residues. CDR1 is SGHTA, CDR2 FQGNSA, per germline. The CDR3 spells CASSWTGGDSGGELFF. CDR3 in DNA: TGTGCCAGCAGCTGGACAGGGGGAGATAGTGGCGGGGAGCTGTTTTTT.

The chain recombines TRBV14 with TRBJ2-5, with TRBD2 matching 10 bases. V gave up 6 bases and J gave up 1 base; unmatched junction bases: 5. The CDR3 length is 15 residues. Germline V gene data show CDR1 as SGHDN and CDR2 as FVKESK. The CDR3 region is CASSPGLAIQETQYF. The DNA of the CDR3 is TGTGCCAGCAGTCCGGGACTAGCGATCCAAGAGACCCAGTACTTC.

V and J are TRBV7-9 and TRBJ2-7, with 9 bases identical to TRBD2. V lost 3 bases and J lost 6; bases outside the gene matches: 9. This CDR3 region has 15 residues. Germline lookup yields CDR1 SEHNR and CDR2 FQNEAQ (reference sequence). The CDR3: CASSLNLAGFLEQYF. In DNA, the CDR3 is TGTGCCAGCAGCTTGAACCTAGCGGGGTTCCTCGAGCAGTACTTC.